A single sample gave rise to the 2 T cell receptor beta chains below, sequenced in a study of cytomegalovirus exposure and HLA in healthy donors. The PCR employed 60 Vbeta primers together with 13 Jbeta primers. Assay: immunoSEQ multiplex PCR; the TCRdb copy retains only in-frame clones and omits some. Altogether 43,000 or so clones are present, over 55% being singletons, with the ten largest covering approximately 8.4%. The source material was PBMCs. These TCRs come from a human donor in good health.

This chain uses TRBV6-1 with TRBJ2-2; D might be TRBD2 (6 bases). The CDR3 length is 18 residues. Germline assignment: CDR1 MNHNS and CDR2 SASEGT. Trimming stripped 1 base from V and 0 bases from J, with 15 bases between. For the CDR3, the DNA is TGTGCCAGCAGTGAAGGAACCAAGCGGGCCTCGAACACCGGGGAGCTGTTTTTT. Translation: CASSEGTKRASNTGELFF.

The J gene is TRBJ2-5, the V gene TRBV7-2; tentatively, D is TRBD2 (6 bases). V gave up 1 base and J gave up 5 bases, with 17 bases separating them. This CDR3 has 16 residues. CDR1 and CDR2 (germline): SGHTA, FQGNSA. The CDR3 DNA follows: TGTGCCAGCAGCTTAGAACTGCCCAGACGGGGGGAGACCCAGTACTTC. It specifies CASSLELPRRGETQYF. The complete variable domain, with remaining parts taken from reference TRBV7-2 and TRBJ2-5, reads GAGVSQSPSNKVTEKGKDVELRCDPISGHTALYWYRQSLGQGLEFLIYFQGNSAPDKSGLPSDRFSAERTGGSVSTLTIQRTQQEDSAVYLCASSLELPRRGETQYFGPGTRLLVL.